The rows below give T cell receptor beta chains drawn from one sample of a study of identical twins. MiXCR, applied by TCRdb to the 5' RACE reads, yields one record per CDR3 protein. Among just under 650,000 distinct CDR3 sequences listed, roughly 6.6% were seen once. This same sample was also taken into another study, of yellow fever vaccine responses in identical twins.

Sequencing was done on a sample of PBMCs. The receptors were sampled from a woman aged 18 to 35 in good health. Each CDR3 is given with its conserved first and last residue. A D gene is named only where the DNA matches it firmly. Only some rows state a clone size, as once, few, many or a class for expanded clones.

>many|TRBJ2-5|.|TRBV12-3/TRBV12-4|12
TGTGCCAGCAGGCGGAGACGAGAGACCCAGTACTTC
CASRRRRETQYF
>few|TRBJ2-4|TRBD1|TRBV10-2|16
TGCGCCAGCAGTGAAGTTGACAGGGCAGGCAAAAACATTCAGTACTTC
CASSEVDRAGKNIQYF
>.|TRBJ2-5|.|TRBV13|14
TGTGCCAGCAGCCGTTCCGCCAGGAGGGAGACCCAGTACTTC
CASSRSARRETQYF
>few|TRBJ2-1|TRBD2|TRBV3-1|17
TGTGCCAGCAGCCCCCGCTTGGCGGGGGGTATCTACAATGAGCAGTTCTTC
CASSPRLAGGIYNEQFF
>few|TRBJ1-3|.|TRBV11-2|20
TGTGCCAGCAGCTTAGAGGGTCAGAACATACTCCCCCCTATGGAAAACACCATATATTTT
CASSLEGQNILPPMENTIYF
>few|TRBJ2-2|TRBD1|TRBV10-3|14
TGTGCCATCAGGACAGGGGGCTTAACCGGGGAGCTGTTTTTT
CAIRTGGLTGELFF
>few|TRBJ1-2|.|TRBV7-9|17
TGTGCCAGCAGCTTAGCGGACAGCTACATCCTGAACTATGGCTACACCTTC
CASSLADSYILNYGYTF
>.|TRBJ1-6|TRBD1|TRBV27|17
TGTGCCAGCAGTTTTCGTCAAGTCGGGACAGGAAATTCACCCCTCCACTTT
CASSFRQVGTGNSPLHF
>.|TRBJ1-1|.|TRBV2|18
TGTGCCAGCAGCCCCAAACCACCGGGACACGACCTGAACACTGAAGCTTTCTTT
CASSPKPPGHDLNTEAFF
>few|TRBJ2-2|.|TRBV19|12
TGTGCCAGTAGTATAGCGATCGGGGAGCTGTTTTTT
CASSIAIGELFF
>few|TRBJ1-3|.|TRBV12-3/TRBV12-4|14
TGTGCCAGCAGCCGGGACATCTCTGGAAACACCATATATTTT
CASSRDISGNTIYF
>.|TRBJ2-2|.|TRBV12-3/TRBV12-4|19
TGTACCATCAGTCGTCCCAGCCCACCCTCACAATCGAACACCGGGGAGCTGTTTTTT
CTISRPSPPSQSNTGELFF
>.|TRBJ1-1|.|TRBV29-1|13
TGCAGCGTTGCGAGACAGCCGAACACTGAAGCTTTCTTT
CSVARQPNTEAFF
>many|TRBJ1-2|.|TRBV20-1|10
TGCAGTGCAATGAACGGTGGCTACACCTTC
CSAMNGGYTF
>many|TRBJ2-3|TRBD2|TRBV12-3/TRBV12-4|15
TGTGCCAGCAGTGCTAGCGGGGGCCGCACAGATACGCAGTATTTT
CASSASGGRTDTQYF
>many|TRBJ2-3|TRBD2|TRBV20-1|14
TGCAGTGCAGGGACTAGCGGGGTAGCAGATACGCAGTATTTT
CSAGTSGVADTQYF
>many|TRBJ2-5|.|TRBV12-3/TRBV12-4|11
TGTGCCAGCAGTTGGGCGGAGACCCAGTACTTC
CASSWAETQYF
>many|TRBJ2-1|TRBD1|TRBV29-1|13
TGCAGCTGCTGGGACAGGGGGCGCAATGAGCAGTTCTTC
CSCWDRGRNEQFF
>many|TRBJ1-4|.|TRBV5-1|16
TGCGCCAGCAGCTTGGGCGGACAAGATACTAATGAAAAACTGTTTTTT
CASSLGGQDTNEKLFF
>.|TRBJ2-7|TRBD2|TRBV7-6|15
TGTGCCAGCAGCTTAATAGCGGGAGGTGCAAACGAGCAGTACTTC
CASSLIAGGANEQYF
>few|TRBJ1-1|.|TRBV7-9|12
TGTGCCAGCAGCCCACCTCAGGCTGAAGCTTTCTTT
CASSPPQAEAFF
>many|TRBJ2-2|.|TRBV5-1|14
TGCGCCAGCAGCTTCAGGGATAACACCGGGGAGCTGTTTTTT
CASSFRDNTGELFF
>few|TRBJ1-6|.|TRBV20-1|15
TGCAGTGCTAGAGATTGGGAAGAGATGCGTTCACCCCTCCACTTT
CSARDWEEMRSPLHF
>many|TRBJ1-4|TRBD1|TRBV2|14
TGTGCCAGCAGAGGGACAGGTCACAATGAAAAACTGTTTTTT
CASRGTGHNEKLFF
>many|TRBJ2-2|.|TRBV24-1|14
TGTGCCACCAATGGCAGGGTGGACACCGGGGAGCTGTTTTTT
CATNGRVDTGELFF
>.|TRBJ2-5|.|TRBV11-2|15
TGTGCCAGCAGCTTAGATCCAGTGGGTGCAGAGACCCAGTACTTC
CASSLDPVGAETQYF
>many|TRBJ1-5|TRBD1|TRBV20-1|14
TGCAGTGCTAGGGACAGGATGGCGGATCAGCCCCAGCATTTT
CSARDRMADQPQHF
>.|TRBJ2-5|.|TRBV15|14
TGTGCCACCAGCAGAGATAACACAGAGGAGACCCAGTACTTC
CATSRDNTEETQYF
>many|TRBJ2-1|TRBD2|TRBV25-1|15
TGTGCCAGCACCCCCGGGACGGGGGGAAACAATGAGCAGTTCTTC
CASTPGTGGNNEQFF
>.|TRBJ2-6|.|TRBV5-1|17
TGCGCCAGCAGCTTTGGTAGCGCCTACTCTGGGGCCAACGTCCTGACTTTC
CASSFGSAYSGANVLTF
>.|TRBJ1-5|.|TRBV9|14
TGTGCCAGCAGCGTCACGGGGAAGGGTCAGCCCCAGCATTTT
CASSVTGKGQPQHF